This TCR beta chain was documented in a study of T-cell reconstitution after alpha-beta-depleted transplantation in children. Points on this clonotype: What it binds is not known.

Unique molecular identifiers tagged the TCRbeta library. TCRdb recomputed calls from the PCR reads with MiXCR, one row per CDR3 protein. The data show about 580,000 distinct CDR3 sequences, with 27% seen just once and under 45% held by the top ten. With V trimmed by 3 bases and J by 4 bases, 6 bases remained unmatched. Germline CDR1 and CDR2: ENHRY and SYGVKD. The CDR3 spans 16 residues. Study observations and caveats: Surviving recipient T cells and intrathymic progenitors accounted for some patients' high TCRbeta diversity at day 60. A year post-transplant, T-cell counts and diversity derived mostly from newly produced T cells.

V usage is TRBV10-3 and J usage is TRBJ2-1; 10 bases agree with TRBD2. The sequences come from PBMCs, collected before TCRalphabeta/CD19-depleted stem cell transplant. This TCR came from a boy younger than two with Wiskott-Aldrich syndrome, due to receive a stem cell transplant. CDR3 DNA sequence: TGTGCCATCAGTGACAGAGAAGCGGGAGGGTACAATGAGCAGTTCTTC. The encoded protein is CAISDREAGGYNEQFF.